Here is one T cell receptor beta chain with its context. Its antigen is still unknown. Treatment of the sample: 15 to 20 received Ad26.COV2.S at low or high dose, single or two shots; 5 received placebo; per-sample allocation not given. Following the first vaccine or placebo injection, samples were taken on day 63. CDR3 length equals 14 residues. Germline CDR1 reads SQVTM; CDR2 reads ANQGSEA. V lost 7 bases and J lost 4; bases outside the gene matches: 9. Libraries were prepared by immunoSEQ multiplex PCR; TCRdb keeps only in-frame clonotypes and omits some of them. The repertoire holds some 410,000 clones, with roughly 90% as singletons. These data originate in a study of Ad26.COV2.S vaccination and SARS-CoV-2 variants. Background on the study: The donor participated in the COV1001 trial, in its Ad26.COV2.S arm.

Whole-study findings and limits: An underestimation of total T cell responses may have resulted from the TCR breadth and depth analyses.

The rearrangement links TRBV29-1 to TRBJ1-3, with 8 bases matching TRBD1. This receptor was identified in a person aged 18 to 65 who received the Ad26.COV2.S COVID-19 vaccine or a placebo. Sequences were derived from peripheral blood, sampled in a trial of Ad26.COV2.S vaccine versus placebo. CDR3 amino acids: CSARQGSAGNTIYF. The CDR3 bases are TGCAGCGCCCGACAGGGGTCTGCGGGAAACACCATATATTTT.